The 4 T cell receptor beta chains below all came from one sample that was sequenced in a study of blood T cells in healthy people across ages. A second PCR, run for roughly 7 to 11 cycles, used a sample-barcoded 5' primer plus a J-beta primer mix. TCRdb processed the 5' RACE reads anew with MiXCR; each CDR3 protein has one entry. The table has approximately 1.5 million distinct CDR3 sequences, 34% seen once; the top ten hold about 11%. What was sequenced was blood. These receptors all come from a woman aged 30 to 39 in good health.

CDR3 region: CASSLVTGGDYGYTF. The CDR3 nucleotides are TGTGCCAGCAGTTTAGTGACAGGGGGGGACTATGGCTACACCTTC. J is TRBJ1-2 and V is TRBV27, with 9 bases lining up with TRBD1. Per germline, CDR1 MNHEY and CDR2 SMNVEV (reference sequence). This CDR3 has 15 amino acids. After removal of 2 bases from V and 3 bases from J, the junction contained 4 bases not matched to a gene.

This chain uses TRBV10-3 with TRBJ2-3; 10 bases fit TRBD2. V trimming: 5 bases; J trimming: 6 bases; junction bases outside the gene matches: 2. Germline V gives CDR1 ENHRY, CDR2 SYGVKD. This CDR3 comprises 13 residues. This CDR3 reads CAISSGRVDTQYF. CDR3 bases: TGTGCCATCAGTAGCGGGAGGGTGGATACGCAGTATTTT.

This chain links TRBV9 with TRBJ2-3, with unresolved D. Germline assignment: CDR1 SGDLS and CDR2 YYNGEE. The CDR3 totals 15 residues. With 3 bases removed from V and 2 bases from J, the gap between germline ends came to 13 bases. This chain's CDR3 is CASSARPGHTDTQYF. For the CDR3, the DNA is TGTGCCAGCAGCGCCCGGCCCGGCCACACAGATACGCAGTATTTT.

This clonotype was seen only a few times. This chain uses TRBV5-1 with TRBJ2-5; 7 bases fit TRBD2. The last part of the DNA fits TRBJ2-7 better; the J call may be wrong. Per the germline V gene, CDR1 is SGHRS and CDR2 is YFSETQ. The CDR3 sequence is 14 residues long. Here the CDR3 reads CASSPGTISGEQYF. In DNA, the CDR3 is TGCGCCAGCAGCCCGGGGACTATTTCGGGCGAGCAGTACTTC.